What follows are 10 T cell receptor beta chains derived from one specimen sequenced in a study of cytomegalovirus exposure and HLA in healthy donors. Data came from immunoSEQ multiplex PCR; TCRdb stores just in-frame clones and leaves some out. Of approximately 120,000 clones in the sample, roughly 95% are singletons; the top ten hold 1.5% to 2%. Sequencing used PBMCs. The receptors were sampled from a man aged 18 to 29 in good health and CMV-seronegative.

The chain employs TRBV7-3 and TRBJ1-2; weak D call: TRBD1 (5 bases). Deletions cut 3 bases from V and 7 bases from J, with 9 bases between. CDR1 is SGHTA and CDR2 is FQGTGA in the germline V gene. CDR3 length: 12 amino acids. This CDR3 reads CASSFGTGGYTF. The CDR3 region has the DNA TGTGCCAGCAGCTTCGGGACTGGTGGCTACACCTTC. Together with reference TRBV7-3 and TRBJ1-2, the CDR3 gives the full variable domain: GAGVSQTPSNKVTEKGKYVELRCDPISGHTALYWYRQSLGQGPEFLIYFQGTGAADDSGLPNDRFFAVRPEGSVSTLKIQRTERGDSAVYLCASSFGTGGYTFGSGTRLTVV.

The chain is built from TRBV6-5 and TRBJ2-5, with TRBD1 identical over 9 bases. V shed 4 bases and J 4 bases; nucleotides not matched to a gene: 7. The CDR3 contains 15 residues. In germline, CDR1 is MNHEY, CDR2 SVGAGI. This CDR3 is CASSSTQGARETQYF. For the CDR3, the DNA is TGTGCCAGCAGTTCAACACAGGGGGCGCGAGAGACCCAGTACTTC.

V and J are TRBV15 and TRBJ2-1; 10 bases are shared with TRBD2. The trim removed 2 bases at V and 6 bases at J, leaving 13 bases unmatched. The CDR3 contains 18 residues. Per germline, CDR1 LNHNV and CDR2 YYDKDF (reference sequence). CDR3 amino acids: CATSRNPDLAGVLNEQFF. The CDR3 DNA sequence: TGTGCCACCAGCAGAAATCCCGATCTAGCGGGAGTGCTCAATGAGCAGTTCTTC.

This rearrangement joins TRBV7-3 to TRBJ2-1, with TRBD1 as a possible D gene (5 bases). Looked up from germline, CDR1 is SGHTA and CDR2 is FQGTGA. The CDR3 is made up of 16 amino acids. V lost 1 base, J lost 2 bases, and 12 bases lay in between. For the CDR3, the DNA is TGTGCCAGCAGCTTAAATCCGGCCAGGGCCTACAATGAGCAGTTCTTC. Its protein product is CASSLNPARAYNEQFF.

The chain combines TRBV30 with TRBJ2-2, with 8 nucleotides matching TRBD2. The CDR3 contains 16 residues. V shed 4 bases, J shed 3 bases, and the junction held 10 bases outside the gene matches. Germline CDR1 GTSNPN, CDR2 SVGIG (reference sequence). The CDR3 spells CAWTARTSWDTGELFF. In DNA form, the CDR3 reads TGTGCCTGGACCGCCCGGACTAGCTGGGACACCGGGGAGCTGTTTTTT.

This chain connects TRBV14 to TRBJ2-2; TRBD1 matches 8 bases. Germline V gene data show CDR1 as SGHDN and CDR2 as FVKESK. The CDR3 is made up of 15 amino acids. After removal of 4 bases from V and 2 bases from J, the junction contained 3 bases not matched to a gene. CDR3 sequence (DNA): TGTGCCAGCAGCCTTCAGGGGGCCAACACCGGGGAGCTGTTTTTT. Translation: CASSLQGANTGELFF.

The chain carries TRBV5-1 and TRBJ1-4; TRBD1 agrees at 7 bases. Germline trimming cut 3 bases from V and 7 bases from J; bases unmatched to any gene: 6. This CDR3 comprises 14 residues. The germline V gene has CDR1 SGHRS and CDR2 YFSETQ. The CDR3 DNA reads as TGCGCCAGCAGCTCTGGCGGGACAGTTGAAAAACTGTTTTTT. It translates to CASSSGGTVEKLFF.

This chain links TRBV30 with TRBJ1-5; TRBD1 is a possible D gene (6 bases). The CDR3 sequence is 13 residues long. Germline lookup yields CDR1 GTSNPN and CDR2 SVGIG (reference sequence). CDR3 sequence: CASGQYSNQPQHF. CDR3 DNA: TGTGCTTCCGGACAGTATAGCAATCAGCCCCAGCATTTT.

The gene calls are TRBV6-1 and TRBJ2-3; 11 bases fit TRBD1. The CDR3 sequence is 15 residues long. V dropped 9 bases and J dropped 8; count of bases not matched to a gene: 13. Germline CDR1 is MNHNS and CDR2 is SASEGT. Written as DNA, the CDR3 is TGTGCCAGTACTTCCGGGACAGGGGGAGTGGGTACGCAGTATTTT. Residues: CASTSGTGGVGTQYF.

This sequence joins TRBV5-1 and TRBJ2-5, with a weak D call TRBD2 (6 bases). The CDR3 totals 16 residues. The V gene's germline CDR1 is SGHRS and CDR2 YFSETQ. The V and J ends lost 4 bases and 5 bases respectively, with 21 bases between them. CDR3 sequence: CASSTHPGLTGETQYF. The DNA for the CDR3 is TGCGCCAGCAGCACCCATCCGGGACTCACCGGGGAGACCCAGTACTTC.